What follows are 22 T cell receptor beta chains derived from one specimen sequenced in a study of patients and donors after allogeneic stem cell transplantation (dated by TCRdb to about 2020). The library was produced with RT-PCR. TCRdb names NextSeq 550 as the instrument used. The raw public data were reprocessed by TCRdb itself: fastp quality trimming at Q25, MiXCR clonotype calling, in-frame beta chains only. Rows merge per CDR3 protein into single entries with the most common DNA and genes. This sample holds 900,000 to 1,000,000 distinct CDR3 sequences; more than 15% were observed only once. The ten largest clones add up to roughly 6% of the sample. Sequenced material: blood, either unsorted or a sorted T cell fraction (not recorded which). Receptors were obtained from a human donor who was either an allogeneic HSCT recipient or a stem cell or donor lymphocyte infusion donor (not recorded which). It is not recorded whose cells these are; they may come from a transplant donor.

The rearrangement uses TRBV3-1 and TRBJ2-1, with TRBD1 as a possible D gene (6 bases). Per germline, CDR1 LGHDT and CDR2 YNNKEL (reference sequence). The V gene lost 5 bases and the J gene lost 0 bases, with 23 bases spanning the gap. The CDR3 contains 19 residues. The CDR3 reads CASSSLRPGHGFSYNEQFF. The CDR3 DNA sequence: TGTGCCAGCAGCTCATTAAGACCGGGACACGGATTCTCCTACAATGAGCAGTTCTTC.

This clonotype was counted a few times. The rearrangement uses TRBV11-2 and TRBJ2-7, with 8 bases lining up with TRBD2. CDR3 length: 20 amino acids. The V gene's germline CDR1 is SGHAT and CDR2 FQNNGV. With V trimmed by 2 bases and J by 2 bases, 20 bases remained unmatched. This CDR3 reads CASSLRGLYTLADLTYEQYF. DNA of the CDR3: TGTGCCAGCAGCTTAAGGGGTCTTTATACACTAGCGGACCTTACCTACGAGCAGTACTTC.

The V call is TRBV10-3, the J call TRBJ1-2; the D is unclear. Germline CDR1 and CDR2: ENHRY and SYGVKD. This CDR3 has 14 amino acids. Trimming took off 8 bases at V and 3 bases at J, with 16 bases between the two ends. Here the CDR3 DNA reads TGTGCCATCCAGCCCACGGGGATACACTATGGCTACACCTTC. The encoded protein is CAIQPTGIHYGYTF.

With respect to this clonotype: The CDR3 does not end in the conserved phenylalanine or tryptophan, so this is likely a read error. The DNA is omitted, as the CDR3 cannot be located on it reliably, and the CDR3 follows TCRdb's listing. J is TRBJ2-3 and V is TRBV12-3 or TRBV12-4; the table calls TRBD1, which could not be checked here. Including both end residues, the CDR3 is 10 amino acids long. CDR3 region: CANSDREWGV.

The V gene is TRBV6-2 or TRBV6-3, the J gene TRBJ2-7, with D unresolved. CDR3 size: 14 residues. Trimming took 2 bases from V and 3 from J, leaving 11 bases between them. Germline CDR1 reads MNHEY; CDR2 reads SVGEGT. The CDR3 nucleotides are TGTGCCAGCAGTTACAGGCGCGGTGACTACGAGCAGTACTTC. This translates into CASSYRRGDYEQYF.

The chain is built from TRBV25-1 and TRBJ2-2; D tentatively reads TRBD1 or TRBD2 (5 bases each). In germline, CDR1 is MGHDK, CDR2 SYGVNS. There are 13 residues in the CDR3. The V and J ends lost 2 bases and 8 bases respectively, with 9 bases between them. The CDR3 region is CASSEGGPGELFF. The CDR3 DNA reads as TGTGCCAGCAGTGAAGGGGGACCGGGGGAGCTGTTTTTT. Looking up the rest from reference TRBV25-1 and TRBJ2-2 gives the full variable domain: EADIYQTPRYLVIGTGKKITLECSQTMGHDKMYWYQQDPGMELHLIHYSYGVNSTEKGDLSSESTVSRIRTEHFPLTLESARPSHTSQYLCASSEGGPGELFFGEGSRLTVL.

This clonotype occurred a few times. The chain carries TRBV9 and TRBJ2-1, with 10 nucleotides matching TRBD1. V shed 4 bases and J 5 bases; nucleotides not matched to a gene: 6. The CDR3 has 15 residues. Per germline, CDR1 SGDLS and CDR2 YYNGEE. The CDR3 bases are TGTGCCAGCAGCTGGGGACAGGGGAAAAACAATGAGCAGTTCTTC. Protein: CASSWGQGKNNEQFF.

The chain employs TRBV20-1 and TRBJ2-1; D gene unclear. Germline V gives CDR1 DFQATT, CDR2 SNEGSKA (reference sequence). V lost 6 bases and J 1 base, leaving 13 bases between the germline ends. The CDR3 is 14 residues long. DNA of the CDR3: TGCAGTGCCCCAGACTCCTTATCCTACAATGAGCAGTTCTTC. As protein: CSAPDSLSYNEQFF.

The V and J genes are TRBV24-1 and TRBJ2-2, with TRBD1 identical over 9 bases. Germline CDR1 and CDR2: KGHDR and SFDVKD. Trimming removed 4 bases from V and 6 bases from J; junction bases left unmatched: 8. The CDR3 length is 16 residues. CDR3 loop: CATSDRGQGTSGELFF. In DNA, the CDR3 is TGTGCCACCAGTGACCGAGGACAGGGGACGTCCGGGGAGCTGTTTTTT.

The rearrangement links TRBV9 to TRBJ1-3; D gene ambiguous. Germline assignment: CDR1 SGDLS and CDR2 YYNGEE. The CDR3 loop spans 14 amino acids. Trimming left V 4 bases short and J 2 bases short, with 10 bases between. The CDR3: CASSQPAAGNTIYF. DNA of the CDR3: TGTGCCAGCAGCCAACCGGCGGCTGGAAACACCATATATTTT.

This clonotype occurred a few times. The rearrangement joins TRBV11-2 to TRBJ2-1; D perhaps matches TRBD1 (5 bases). CDR3 length: 11 residues. The germline V gene encodes CDR1 SGHAT and CDR2 FQNNGV. V was pared by 5 bases and J by 15 bases, with 14 bases between. The CDR3 sequence: CASSVTGIGFF. The CDR3 DNA is TGTGCCAGCAGCGTTACAGGAATTGGGTTCTTC.

This chain uses TRBV6-2 or TRBV6-3 with TRBJ1-5; no clear D. The CDR3 runs to 14 residues. Germline V CDR1 and CDR2: MNHEY, SVGEGT. V dropped 4 bases and J dropped 4 bases, with 11 bases sitting between them. CDR3 coding DNA: TGTGCCAGCAGTTCTCGCATCCCGAATCAGCCCCAGCATTTT. It yields the protein CASSSRIPNQPQHF.

This clonotype was counted only a few times. The genes are TRBV6-5 and TRBJ2-5; 7 bases line up with TRBD2. Germline trimming cut 9 bases from V and 4 bases from J; bases unmatched to any gene: 5. The CDR3 is made up of 12 amino acids. Germline CDR1 MNHEY, CDR2 SVGAGI. CDR3 amino acids: CASGEGLETQYF. Written as DNA, the CDR3 is TGTGCCAGTGGGGAGGGCTTAGAGACCCAGTACTTC.

The CDR3 here is CASSEKGVGANVLTF. The CDR3 nucleotides read TGTGCCAGCAGTGAAAAAGGGGTCGGGGCCAACGTCCTGACTTTC. The V and J genes are TRBV2 and TRBJ2-6; a weak D match, TRBD1 (5 bases). CDR1 is SNHLY, CDR2 FYNNEI, per germline. Trimming cost V 2 bases and J 4 bases, with 9 bases left between them. This CDR3 spans 15 amino acids.

In this sample, this clonotype turned up a few times. The genes are TRBV20-1 and TRBJ1-4, with D uncertain. V lost 4 bases and J 2 bases, leaving 8 bases between the germline ends. Germline lookup yields CDR1 DFQATT and CDR2 SNEGSKA (reference sequence). This CDR3 comprises 13 residues. CDR3: CSATQITNEKLFF. The CDR3 nucleotides read TGCAGTGCTACCCAAATTACTAATGAAAAACTGTTTTTT.

This chain links TRBV12-3 or TRBV12-4 with TRBJ2-2; TRBD1 is a possible D gene (5 bases). Trimming left V 3 bases short and J 5 bases short, with 13 bases between. This CDR3 is 15 amino acids long. The CDR3 loop is CASSFEQARTGELFF. CDR3 coding DNA: TGTGCCAGCAGTTTCGAACAGGCACGTACCGGGGAGCTGTTTTTT.

This chain joins TRBV6-1 and TRBJ2-1, with 9 bases identical to TRBD2. The trim removed 4 bases at V and 3 bases at J, leaving 4 bases unmatched. The CDR3 contains 15 residues. Germline V CDR1 and CDR2: MNHNS, SASEGT. CDR3 region: CASSGREGVYNEQFF. The CDR3 DNA reads as TGTGCCAGCAGTGGGCGGGAGGGAGTCTACAATGAGCAGTTCTTC.

In its sample, this clonotype was seen a few times. The chain carries TRBV6-2 or TRBV6-3 and TRBJ2-2; D not certain. The CDR3 is made up of 16 amino acids. The germline V gene has CDR1 MNHEY and CDR2 SVGEGT. V was trimmed by 2 bases and J by 7 bases, leaving 17 bases between them. The CDR3 nucleotides read TGTGCCAGCAGTTACCCCCACCCAGCACGCGGCGGGGAGCTGTTTTTT. The encoded protein is CASSYPHPARGGELFF.

This clonotype was counted between two and nine times. V and J are TRBV12-3 or TRBV12-4 and TRBJ1-2; D gene uncertain. CDR3 length: 13 residues. Trimming stripped 7 bases from V and 2 bases from J, with 11 bases between. The CDR3 sequence is CASIEQMNYGYTF. CDR3 in DNA: TGTGCCAGCATAGAACAGATGAACTATGGCTACACCTTC.

This chain connects TRBV9 to TRBJ2-1; the match to TRBD1 covers 9 bases. The CDR3 runs 16 residues. The germline gives CDR1 SGDLS, CDR2 YYNGEE. The junction had 5 bases not matched to a gene; V was cut back by 1 base and J by 3 bases. The chain's CDR3 is CASSVTPGQGYNEQFF. In nucleotides, the CDR3 is TGTGCCAGCAGCGTAACACCGGGACAGGGCTACAATGAGCAGTTCTTC.

The chain joins TRBV7-9 to TRBJ2-1; D unresolved. Germline V lookup: CDR1 SEHNR, CDR2 FQNEAQ (reference sequence). V lost 0 bases, J lost 12 bases, and 18 bases lay in between. The CDR3 consists of 15 residues. CDR3 sequence reads: CASSLAGGPNGGQFF. The CDR3 DNA reads as TGTGCCAGCAGCTTAGCGGGCGGACCGAATGGTGGGCAGTTCTTC.

The J gene is TRBJ2-5, the V gene TRBV3-1, with 8 nucleotides matching TRBD2. The V segment lost 4 bases and the J segment 5 bases; nucleotides outside the gene matches: 12. Germline V CDR1 and CDR2: LGHDT, YNNKEL (reference sequence). This CDR3 is 16 amino acids long. The CDR3 region is CASSLLRGGNLETQYF. As DNA, the CDR3 is TGTGCCAGCAGCCTACTCCGGGGGGGTAATCTCGAGACCCAGTACTTC.